The 31 T cell receptor beta chains presented below share a single source sample, sequenced in a study of blood T cell repertoires in COVID-19. TCRdb keeps only in-frame clones here, not all; method: immunoSEQ multiplex PCR. The sample has some 70,000 clones, 80% to 85% seen once; the top ten hold 1.8%. The sequencing input was peripheral blood. All receptors derive from a woman aged 60-75 years with acute or convalescent COVID-19.

The chain links TRBV19 to TRBJ2-2, with 7 bases fitting TRBD1. The CDR3 has 14 residues. Trimming took 6 bases from V and 3 from J; bases not matched to a gene: 4. Germline CDR1 LNHDA, CDR2 SQIVND (reference sequence). In DNA, the CDR3 is TGTGCCAGTAGCGTTACAGGGGACACCGGGGAGCTGTTTTTT. This sequence encodes CASSVTGDTGELFF. The full variable domain, its missing parts supplied by reference TRBV19 and TRBJ2-2, is DGGITQSPKYLFRKEGQNVTLSCEQNLNHDAMYWYRQDPGQGLRLIYYSQIVNDFQKGDIAEGYSVSREKKESFPLTVTSAQKNPTAFYLCASSVTGDTGELFFGEGSRLTVL.

The V call is TRBV2, the J call TRBJ1-5; 7 positions match TRBD1. Germline V lookup: CDR1 SNHLY, CDR2 FYNNEI. This CDR3 comprises 15 residues. V was pared by 7 bases and J by 1 base, with 7 bases of the junction left unmatched. CDR3 sequence reads: CASKPSTGSNQPQHF. Here the CDR3 DNA reads TGTGCCAGCAAACCGTCGACAGGGAGCAATCAGCCCCAGCATTTT.

This sequence joins TRBV28 and TRBJ2-2, with 10 bases fitting TRBD1. This CDR3 is 15 amino acids long. With V trimmed by 6 bases and J by 2 bases, 3 bases remained unmatched. Germline CDR1 reads MDHEN; CDR2 reads SYDVKM. The CDR3 DNA reads TGTGCCAGCAGCTGGACAGGGGGAAACACCGGGGAGCTGTTTTTT. It codes for CASSWTGGNTGELFF.

This clone came up a few times. The chain recombines TRBV3-1 (or the pseudogene TRBV3-2) with TRBJ2-7; 9 nucleotides line up with TRBD2. Per germline, CDR1 LGHDT and CDR2 YNNKEL (reference sequence). The CDR3 runs to 15 residues. The trim removed 4 bases at V and 5 bases at J, leaving 9 bases unmatched. The CDR3 DNA reads as TGTGCCAGCAGCCTACGTGCGGGAGGGCCTGACGAGCAGTACTTC. Amino acid sequence: CASSLRAGGPDEQYF.

This clone was detected only a few times. The chain combines TRBV14 with TRBJ2-1, with a possible D match to TRBD1 (8 bases). V lost 4 bases and J lost 0, with 19 bases in between. The germline CDR1 and CDR2 sequences are SGHDN and FVKESK. This CDR3 contains 18 residues. The CDR3 DNA reads TGTGCCAGCAGCCTCGGACAGGGAGGGCCGAGCTCCTACAATGAGCAGTTCTTC. Translation gives CASSLGQGGPSSYNEQFF.

The chain combines TRBV6-5 with TRBJ2-1; TRBD2 matches 12 bases. Germline trimming cut 6 bases from V and 6 bases from J; bases unmatched to any gene: 6. CDR1 and CDR2 (germline): MNHEY, SVGAGI. CDR3 length equals 15 residues. The CDR3 DNA reads as TGTGCCAGCAGATCTAGCGGGAGGGCGAGCAATGAGCAGTTCTTC. Translating it yields CASRSSGRASNEQFF.

This clone appeared a few times. The J gene is TRBJ1-4, the V gene TRBV5-1; perhaps TRBD1 as D (5 bases). V was pared by 3 bases and J by 5 bases, with 14 bases between. Germline V gene lookup returns CDR1 SGHRS and CDR2 YFSETQ. This CDR3 comprises 15 residues. CDR3 loop: CASSSSGTLNEKLFF. CDR3 coding DNA: TGCGCCAGCAGCTCCTCCGGGACTCTAAATGAAAAACTGTTTTTT.

V is TRBV28 and J is TRBJ1-2; 8 nucleotides line up with TRBD1. The CDR3 is 12 residues long. J lost 4 bases, V lost 5 bases, and 0 bases had no gene match. Germline assignment: CDR1 MDHEN and CDR2 SYDVKM. As DNA, the CDR3 is TGTGCCAGCAGTGACAGGGGCTATGGCTACACCTTC. Translating gives CASSDRGYGYTF.

A few counts support this clone. This chain connects TRBV25-1 to TRBJ2-2, with TRBD1 matching over 10 bases. The germline V gene encodes CDR1 MGHDK and CDR2 SYGVNS. The CDR3 covers 14 residues. Trimming cost V 7 bases and J 4 bases; bases outside gene matches: 3. For the CDR3, the DNA is TGTGCCAGCATCGGACAGGGGGTCACCGGGGAGCTGTTTTTT. Translating gives CASIGQGVTGELFF.

The chain combines TRBV24-1 with TRBJ2-1; D is perhaps TRBD2 (6 bases). The CDR3 extends over 15 amino acids. CDR1 and CDR2 from the germline V gene are KGHDR and SFDVKD. Between the trimmed V and J ends, which lost 3 bases and 5 bases, there was a span of 13 bases. The CDR3 sequence is CATSDRLVGHNEQFF. The CDR3, as DNA: TGTGCCACCAGTGATCGACTAGTAGGTCACAATGAGCAGTTCTTC.

V and J are TRBV7-2 and TRBJ1-2, with 10 nucleotides matching TRBD1. The CDR3 totals 16 residues. Trimming removed 0 bases from V and 2 bases from J; junction bases left unmatched: 3. Per the germline V gene, CDR1 is SGHTA and CDR2 is FQGNSA. This chain's CDR3 is CASSLAPGQGNYGYTF. CDR3 nucleotides: TGTGCCAGCAGCTTAGCTCCGGGACAGGGGAACTATGGCTACACCTTC.

The chain uses TRBV6-2 or TRBV6-3 and TRBJ1-4; possible D gene TRBD1, 6 bases. The V gene's germline CDR1 is MNHEY and CDR2 SVGEGT. This CDR3 comprises 14 residues. V lost 5 bases, J lost 8 bases, and 15 bases lay in between. CDR3 loop: CASSGEWTDEKLFF. In DNA form, the CDR3 reads TGTGCCAGCAGTGGAGAGTGGACAGACGAAAAACTGTTTTTT.

The genes are TRBV7-9 and TRBJ1-2, with D perhaps matching TRBD1 (5 bases). There are 14 residues in the CDR3. Germline lookup yields CDR1 SEHNR and CDR2 FQNEAQ (reference sequence). Trimming took 4 bases from V and 3 from J, leaving 12 bases between them. CDR3 DNA sequence: TGTGCCAGCAGCTATACAGGATCGGACTATGGCTACACCTTC. It yields the protein CASSYTGSDYGYTF.

V and J are TRBV2 and TRBJ1-1, with TRBD1 matching over 11 bases. Germline V gene sequence: CDR1 SNHLY, CDR2 FYNNEI. The CDR3 extends over 13 amino acids. The trim removed 6 bases at V and 6 bases at J, leaving 3 bases unmatched. The CDR3 region has the DNA TGTGCCAGCAGGGGGGACAGGGGGGCTGAAGCTTTCTTT. Its protein is CASRGDRGAEAFF. Looking up the rest from reference TRBV2 and TRBJ1-1 gives the full variable domain: EPEVTQTPSHQVTQMGQEVILRCVPISNHLYFYWYRQILGQKVEFLVSFYNNEISEKSEIFDDQFSVERPDGSNFTLKIRSTKLEDSAMYFCASRGDRGAEAFFGQGTRLTVV.

The genes are TRBV23-1 and TRBJ2-1; TRBD1 matches at 7 bases. TRBV23-1 has ORF status, its function being uncertain. Trimming cost V 0 bases and J 0 bases; bases outside gene matches: 14. The CDR3 consists of 20 residues. This CDR3 reads CASSQSSLGTGDLSYNEQFF. In DNA form, the CDR3 reads TGCGCCAGCAGTCAATCGTCATTGGGAACAGGGGACCTCTCCTACAATGAGCAGTTCTTC.

This rearrangement joins TRBV11-3 to TRBJ1-3, with 7 bases fitting TRBD1. Germline V gene sequence: CDR1 SGHNT, CDR2 YENEEA. This CDR3 has 15 residues. Germline trimming cut 5 bases from V and 2 bases from J; bases unmatched to any gene: 6. The CDR3 nucleotides are TGTGCCAGCAGCAAACAGGGGCTTCCTGGAAACACCATATATTTT. It is translated as CASSKQGLPGNTIYF.

The genes are TRBV7-2 and TRBJ1-4, with TRBD1 identical over 7 bases. CDR1 is SGHTA and CDR2 is FQGNSA in the germline V gene. V was clipped by 5 bases and J by 3 bases; unmatched bases: 9. CDR3 length equals 16 residues. This CDR3 reads CASSIRQGGANEKLFF. For the CDR3, the DNA is TGTGCCAGCAGCATCAGACAGGGTGGAGCTAATGAAAAACTGTTTTTT.

CDR3 sequence reads: CASTQDRYNSPLHF. The DNA for the CDR3 is TGTGCCAGTACCCAGGACAGGTATAATTCACCCCTCCACTTT. The J gene is TRBJ1-6, the V gene TRBV19, with TRBD1 identical over 7 bases. V was clipped by 7 bases and J by 4 bases; unmatched bases: 4. CDR1 is LNHDA and CDR2 is SQIVND in the germline V gene (reference sequence). The CDR3 is made up of 14 amino acids.

The V gene is TRBV2, the J gene TRBJ1-1; D is undetermined. Germline assignment: CDR1 SNHLY and CDR2 FYNNEI. V was clipped by 11 bases and J by 4 bases, with 11 bases between them. The length of the CDR3 is 11 residues. The CDR3 sequence: CASKAATEAFF. The CDR3 DNA follows: TGTGCCTCTAAGGCGGCCACTGAAGCTTTCTTT.

The chain has TRBV14 and TRBJ1-6; no reliable D call. The CDR3 consists of 12 residues. From germline, CDR1 is SGHDN and CDR2 FVKESK. Trimming removed 4 bases from V and 8 bases from J, with 6 bases in between. CDR3 sequence reads: CASSLPDSPLHF. For the CDR3, the DNA is TGTGCCAGCAGCCTCCCGGATTCACCCCTCCACTTT.

This chain's CDR3 is CASGPRGGRTEAFF. The CDR3, as DNA: TGTGCCAGCGGCCCTCGGGGAGGTCGCACTGAAGCTTTCTTT. The V call is TRBV6-5, the J call TRBJ1-1; unclear D gene. Trimming took 8 bases from V and 4 from J, leaving 17 bases between them. The CDR3 loop spans 14 amino acids. Looked up from germline, CDR1 is MNHEY and CDR2 is SVGAGI.

This clone was observed a few times. This chain joins TRBV19 and TRBJ1-6; 10 nucleotides match TRBD1. Germline V CDR1 and CDR2: LNHDA, SQIVND (reference sequence). Trimming removed 6 bases from V and 10 bases from J; junction bases left unmatched: 6. The CDR3 length is 14 residues. CDR3 bases: TGTGCCAGTAGCCGAGGACAGGGGGTGTCACCCCTCCACTTT. This gives the protein CASSRGQGVSPLHF.

The genes are TRBV3-1 (or the pseudogene TRBV3-2) and TRBJ2-7; 9 positions match TRBD2. V lost 5 bases, J lost 7 bases, and 9 bases stayed unmatched. The CDR3 is 14 amino acids. Germline CDR1 reads LGHDT; CDR2 reads YNNKEL (reference sequence). In DNA, the CDR3 is TGTGCCAGCAGCTCCCAGCGGGGGGCGGGGGAGCAGTACTTC. Its translation: CASSSQRGAGEQYF.

This clone was counted a single time. The V and J genes are TRBV3-1 (or the pseudogene TRBV3-2) and TRBJ1-4; D possibly corresponds to TRBD1 (5 bases). The CDR3 sequence is 13 residues long. V lost 1 base to trimming and J lost 10 bases, with 10 bases between them. Germline CDR1 is LGHDT and CDR2 is YNNKEL (reference sequence). CDR3 DNA sequence: TGTGCCAGCAGCCAAGCGGAGGGGCGAAAACTGTTTTTT. Translated, it gives CASSQAEGRKLFF.

The genes are TRBV19 and TRBJ1-5; 9 bases map to TRBD1. The CDR3 extends over 19 amino acids. Germline values: CDR1 LNHDA, CDR2 SQIVND (reference sequence). V gave up 7 bases and J gave up 6 bases; unmatched junction bases: 22. In DNA, the CDR3 is TGTGCCAGTACCCAGTCCATTCCCCTGTGGGACAGGGTCGGTCAGCCCCAGCATTTT. It codes for CASTQSIPLWDRVGQPQHF. Based on the CDR3 plus reference TRBV19 and TRBJ1-5, the full variable domain is DGGITQSPKYLFRKEGQNVTLSCEQNLNHDAMYWYRQDPGQGLRLIYYSQIVNDFQKGDIAEGYSVSREKKESFPLTVTSAQKNPTAFYLCASTQSIPLWDRVGQPQHFGDGTRLSIL.

This sequence joins TRBV6-5 and TRBJ1-5; a weak D match, TRBD1 (5 bases). Germline V gives CDR1 MNHEY, CDR2 SVGAGI. With 5 bases removed from V and 0 bases from J, the gap between germline ends came to 11 bases. CDR3 size: 15 residues. The CDR3 nucleotides are TGTGCCAGCAGTCCGGACAAATATAGCAATCAGCCCCAGCATTTT. This translates into CASSPDKYSNQPQHF.

As concerns this clone: The germline gene is not matched at one end of the junction; a read error may be the cause. This chain links TRBV7-2 with TRBJ1-1; D might be TRBD1 (6 bases). CDR1 is SGHTA, CDR2 FQGNSA, per germline. The CDR3 is made up of 12 amino acids. CDR3 protein: CASSLKGEGRSF. The DNA for the CDR3 is TGTGCCAGCAGCTTAAAGGGGGAGGGCAGGTCCTTT.

J is TRBJ2-1 and V is TRBV7-2; maybe TRBD2 (6 bases). Germline V CDR1 and CDR2: SGHTA, FQGNSA. V gave up 2 bases and J gave up 5 bases, with 10 bases separating them. The CDR3 contains 14 residues. The CDR3 sequence: CASSLYLANNEQFF. The DNA for the CDR3 is TGTGCCAGCAGCTTATACCTAGCGAACAATGAGCAGTTCTTC. Variable domain in full (rest from reference TRBV7-2 and TRBJ2-1): GAGVSQSPSNKVTEKGKDVELRCDPISGHTALYWYRQSLGQGLEFLIYFQGNSAPDKSGLPSDRFSAERTGGSVSTLTIQRTQQEDSAVYLCASSLYLANNEQFFGPGTRLTVL.

This chain uses TRBV30 with TRBJ2-5, with TRBD1 as a possible D gene (6 bases). Germline V CDR1 and CDR2: GTSNPN, SVGIG (reference sequence). The CDR3 loop spans 13 amino acids. Trimming removed 0 bases from V and 1 base from J, with 6 bases in between. The CDR3 bases are TGTGCCTGGAGTGTAGGGGGCCAAGAGACCCAGTACTTC. Its protein is CAWSVGGQETQYF.

This clone was seen just once. The genes are TRBV7-3 and TRBJ2-5; 7 bases map to TRBD2. The CDR3 covers 14 residues. The junction had 7 bases not matched to a gene; V was cut back by 4 bases and J by 5 bases. Per the germline V gene, CDR1 is SGHTA and CDR2 is FQGTGA. In DNA, the CDR3 is TGTGCCAGCAGCTCCCGGACTAGTCTGGAGACCCAGTACTTC. The encoded protein is CASSSRTSLETQYF.

This clone was seen a few times. The chain employs TRBV7-2 and TRBJ2-2; no clear D gene. The CDR3 extends over 14 amino acids. Trimming removed 3 bases at V and 6 bases at J, with 11 bases between. Germline values: CDR1 SGHTA, CDR2 FQGNSA. CDR3 nucleotide sequence: TGTGCCAGCAGCTTTCGCAGCGTATCCGGGGAGCTGTTTTTT. Protein sequence: CASSFRSVSGELFF.